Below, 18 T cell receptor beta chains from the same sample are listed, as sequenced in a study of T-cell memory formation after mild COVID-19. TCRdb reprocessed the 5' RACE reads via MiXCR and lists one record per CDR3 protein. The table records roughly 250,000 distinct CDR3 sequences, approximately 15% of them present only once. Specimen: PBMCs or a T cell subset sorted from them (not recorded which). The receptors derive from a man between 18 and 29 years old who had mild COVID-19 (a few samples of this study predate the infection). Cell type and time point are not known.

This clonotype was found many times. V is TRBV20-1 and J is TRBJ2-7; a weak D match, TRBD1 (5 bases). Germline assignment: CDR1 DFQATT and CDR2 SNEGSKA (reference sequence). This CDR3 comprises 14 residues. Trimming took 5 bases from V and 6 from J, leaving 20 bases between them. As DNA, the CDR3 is TGCAGTGCTCGTCGAGCAGGGCTTCCAAGCGAGCAGTACGTC. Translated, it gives CSARRAGLPSEQYV.

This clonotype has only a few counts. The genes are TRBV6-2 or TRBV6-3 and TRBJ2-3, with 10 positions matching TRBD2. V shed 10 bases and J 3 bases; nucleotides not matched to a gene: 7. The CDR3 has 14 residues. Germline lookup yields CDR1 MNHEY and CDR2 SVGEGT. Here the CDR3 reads CATERGGITDTQYF. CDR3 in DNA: TGTGCCACGGAGCGGGGGGGCATAACAGATACGCAGTATTTT.

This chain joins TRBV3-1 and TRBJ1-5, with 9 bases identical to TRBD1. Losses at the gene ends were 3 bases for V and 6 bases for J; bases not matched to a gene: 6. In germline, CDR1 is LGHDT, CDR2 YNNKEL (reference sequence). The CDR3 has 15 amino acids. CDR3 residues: CASSQTGTGSQPQHF. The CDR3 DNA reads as TGTGCCAGCAGCCAGACCGGGACAGGGTCTCAGCCCCAGCATTTT. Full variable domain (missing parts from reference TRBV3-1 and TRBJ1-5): DTAVSQTPKYLVTQMGNDKSIKCEQNLGHDTMYWYKQDSKKFLKIMFSYNNKELIINETVPNRFSPKSPDKAHLNLHINSLELGDSAVYFCASSQTGTGSQPQHFGDGTRLSIL.

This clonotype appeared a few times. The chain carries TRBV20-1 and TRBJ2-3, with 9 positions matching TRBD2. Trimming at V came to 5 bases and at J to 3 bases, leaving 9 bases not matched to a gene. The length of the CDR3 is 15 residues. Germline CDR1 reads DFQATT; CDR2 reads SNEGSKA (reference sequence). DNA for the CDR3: TGCAGTGCTTCCCCTCTAGCGGGGAAAACAGATACGCAGTATTTT. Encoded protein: CSASPLAGKTDTQYF.

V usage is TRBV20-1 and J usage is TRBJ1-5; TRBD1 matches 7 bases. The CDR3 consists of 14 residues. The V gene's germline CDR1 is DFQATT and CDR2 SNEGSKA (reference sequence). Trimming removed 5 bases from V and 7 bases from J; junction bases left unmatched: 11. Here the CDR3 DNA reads TGCAGTGCTGGCGACAACAGGGGCGGGCAGCCCCAGCATTTT. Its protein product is CSAGDNRGGQPQHF.

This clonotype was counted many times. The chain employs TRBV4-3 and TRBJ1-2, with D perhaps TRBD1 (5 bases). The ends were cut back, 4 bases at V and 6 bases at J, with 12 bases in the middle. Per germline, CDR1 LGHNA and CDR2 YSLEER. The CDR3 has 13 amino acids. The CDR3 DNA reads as TGCGCCAGCAGCCGCCAGGGTCCCAATGGCTACACCTTC. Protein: CASSRQGPNGYTF.

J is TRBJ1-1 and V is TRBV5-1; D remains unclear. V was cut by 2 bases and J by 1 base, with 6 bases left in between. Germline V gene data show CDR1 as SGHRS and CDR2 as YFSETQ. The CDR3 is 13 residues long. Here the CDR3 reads CASSFRKNTEAFF. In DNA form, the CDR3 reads TGCGCCAGCAGCTTCAGGAAGAACACTGAAGCTTTCTTT.

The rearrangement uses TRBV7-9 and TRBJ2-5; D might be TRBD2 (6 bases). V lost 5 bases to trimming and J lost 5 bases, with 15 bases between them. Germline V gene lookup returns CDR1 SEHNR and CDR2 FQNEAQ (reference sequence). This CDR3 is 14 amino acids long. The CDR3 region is CASSPWDLRETQYF. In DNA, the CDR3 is TGTGCCAGCAGCCCCTGGGACTTGCGGGAGACCCAGTACTTC.

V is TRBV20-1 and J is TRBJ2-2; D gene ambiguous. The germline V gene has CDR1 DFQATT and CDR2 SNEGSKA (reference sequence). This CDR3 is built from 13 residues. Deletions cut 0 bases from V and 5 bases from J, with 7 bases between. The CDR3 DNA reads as TGCAGTGCTAGAGATAGACGAACCGGGGAGCTGTTTTTT. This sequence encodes CSARDRRTGELFF.

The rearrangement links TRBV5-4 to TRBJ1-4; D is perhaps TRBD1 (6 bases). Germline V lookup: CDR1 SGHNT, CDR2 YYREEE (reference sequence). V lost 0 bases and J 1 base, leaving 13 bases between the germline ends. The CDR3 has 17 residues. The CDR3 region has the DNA TGTGCCAGCAGCTTGGTAGGGGGTGGGCAAACTAATGAAAAACTGTTTTTT. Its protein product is CASSLVGGGQTNEKLFF.

The chain's CDR3 is CASRRRDRGSDTQYF. The CDR3 nucleotides are TGTGCCAGCAGGCGCCGGGACAGGGGATCAGATACGCAGTATTTT. V usage is TRBV6-2 or TRBV6-3 and J usage is TRBJ2-3; 10 positions match TRBD1. The J segment lost 4 bases and the V segment lost 6 bases, leaving 7 bases of the junction unmatched. Looked up from germline, CDR1 is MNHEY and CDR2 is SVGEGT. CDR3 length equals 15 residues.

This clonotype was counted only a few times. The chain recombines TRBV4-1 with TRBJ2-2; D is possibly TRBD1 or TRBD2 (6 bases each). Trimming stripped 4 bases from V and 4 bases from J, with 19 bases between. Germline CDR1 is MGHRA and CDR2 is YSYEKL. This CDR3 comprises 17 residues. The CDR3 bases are TGCGCCAGCAGCCGGACCGGGGGCGCCACGGGCACCGGGGAGCTGTTTTTT. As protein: CASSRTGGATGTGELFF.

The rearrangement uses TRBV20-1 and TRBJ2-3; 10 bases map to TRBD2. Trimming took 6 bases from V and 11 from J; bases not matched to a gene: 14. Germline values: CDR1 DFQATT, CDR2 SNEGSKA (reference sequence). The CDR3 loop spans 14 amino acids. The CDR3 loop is CSATIAGGAGVQYF. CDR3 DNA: TGCAGTGCGACCATAGCGGGGGGAGCCGGTGTGCAGTATTTT.

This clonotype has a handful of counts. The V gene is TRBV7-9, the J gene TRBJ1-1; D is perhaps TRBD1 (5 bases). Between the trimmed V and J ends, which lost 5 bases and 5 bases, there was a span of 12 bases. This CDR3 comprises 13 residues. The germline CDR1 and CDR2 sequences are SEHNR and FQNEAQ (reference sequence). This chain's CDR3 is CASSRGPGTEAFF. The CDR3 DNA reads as TGTGCCAGCAGCCGGGGACCTGGGACTGAAGCTTTCTTT. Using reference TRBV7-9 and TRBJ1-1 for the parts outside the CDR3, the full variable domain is DTGVSQNPRHKITKRGQNVTFRCDPISEHNRLYWYRQTLGQGPEFLTYFQNEAQLEKSRLLSDRFSAERPKGSFSTLEIQRTEQGDSAMYLCASSRGPGTEAFFGQGTRLTVV.

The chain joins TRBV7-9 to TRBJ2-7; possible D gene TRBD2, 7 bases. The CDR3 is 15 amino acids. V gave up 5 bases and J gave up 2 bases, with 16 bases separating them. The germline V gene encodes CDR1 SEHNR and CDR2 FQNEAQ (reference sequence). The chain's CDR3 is CASSPRGAGTYEQYF. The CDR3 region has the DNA TGTGCCAGCAGCCCTCGGGGGGCGGGTACCTACGAGCAGTACTTC.

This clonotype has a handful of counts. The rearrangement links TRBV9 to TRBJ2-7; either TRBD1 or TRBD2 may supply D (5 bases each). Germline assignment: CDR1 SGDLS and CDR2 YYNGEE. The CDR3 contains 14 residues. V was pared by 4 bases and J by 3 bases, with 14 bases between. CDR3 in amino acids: CASSTRGELYEQYF. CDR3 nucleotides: TGTGCCAGCAGCACCCGAGGGGAACTCTACGAGCAGTACTTC.

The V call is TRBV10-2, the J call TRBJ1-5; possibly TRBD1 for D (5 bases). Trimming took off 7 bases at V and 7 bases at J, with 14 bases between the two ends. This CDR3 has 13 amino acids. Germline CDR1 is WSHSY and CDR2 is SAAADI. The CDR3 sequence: CASTETGGQPQHF. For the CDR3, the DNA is TGCGCCAGCACCGAAACAGGCGGGCAGCCCCAGCATTTT.

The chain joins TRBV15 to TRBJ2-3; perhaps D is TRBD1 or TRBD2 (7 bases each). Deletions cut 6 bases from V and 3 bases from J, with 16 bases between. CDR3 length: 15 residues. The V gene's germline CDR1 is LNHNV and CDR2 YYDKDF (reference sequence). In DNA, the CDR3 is TGTGCCACCAGAGGGGGCGGGGGCTGGACAGATACGCAGTATTTT. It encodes CATRGGGGWTDTQYF.